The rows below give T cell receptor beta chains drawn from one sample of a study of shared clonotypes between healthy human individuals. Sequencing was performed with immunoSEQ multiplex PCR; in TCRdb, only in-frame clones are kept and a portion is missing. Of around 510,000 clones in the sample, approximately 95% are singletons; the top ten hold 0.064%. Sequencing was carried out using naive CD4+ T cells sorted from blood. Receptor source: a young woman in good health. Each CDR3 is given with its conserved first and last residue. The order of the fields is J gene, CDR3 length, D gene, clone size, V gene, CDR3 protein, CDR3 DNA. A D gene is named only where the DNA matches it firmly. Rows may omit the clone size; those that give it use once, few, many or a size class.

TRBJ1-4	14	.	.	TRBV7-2	CASSLQASNEKLFF	TGTGCCAGCAGCTTACAGGCCAGTAATGAAAAACTGTTTTTT
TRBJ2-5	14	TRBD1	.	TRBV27	CASSPRTGGETQYF	TGTGCCAGCAGTCCACGGACAGGGGGGGAGACCCAGTACTTC
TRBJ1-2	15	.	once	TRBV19	CASTNIPQGSYGYTF	TGTGCCAGTACCAACATACCCCAGGGTTCCTATGGCTACACCTTC
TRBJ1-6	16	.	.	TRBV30	CAWSVGGGPRNSPLHF	TGTGCCTGGAGTGTAGGTGGCGGGCCACGAAATTCACCCCTCCACTTT
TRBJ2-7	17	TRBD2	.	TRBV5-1	CASSLAGTSGSRYEQYF	TGCGCCAGCAGCTTGGCGGGCACTAGCGGGAGTCGGTACGAGCAGTACTTC
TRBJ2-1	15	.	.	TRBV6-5	CASSYRGPRSNEQFF	TGTGCCAGCAGTTACCGGGGACCTCGAAGCAATGAGCAGTTCTTC
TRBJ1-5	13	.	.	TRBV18	CASSPWGNQPQHF	TGTGCCAGCTCACCATGGGGAAATCAGCCCCAGCATTTT
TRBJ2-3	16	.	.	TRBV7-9	CASSYSGGSSTDTQYF	TGTGCCAGCAGTTATTCTGGGGGCTCATCAACAGATACGCAGTATTTT
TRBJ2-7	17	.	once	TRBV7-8	CASSRAQYGRYSYEQYF	TGTGCCAGCAGCCGAGCCCAGTATGGACGGTACTCCTACGAGCAGTACTTC
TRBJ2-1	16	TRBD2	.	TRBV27	CASSFLSGSRSDEQFF	TGTGCCAGCAGTTTCCTTAGCGGGAGTAGGAGCGATGAGCAGTTCTTC
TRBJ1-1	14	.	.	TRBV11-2	CASRPSGPNTEAFF	TGTGCCAGCAGACCCTCCGGTCCGAACACTGAAGCTTTCTTT
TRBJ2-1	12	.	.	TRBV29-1	CSVIPIANEQFF	TGCAGCGTCATACCCATAGCGAATGAGCAGTTCTTC
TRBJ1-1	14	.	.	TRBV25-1	CASSYEGRWTEAFF	TGTGCCAGCAGTTACGAGGGCAGGTGGACTGAAGCTTTCTTT
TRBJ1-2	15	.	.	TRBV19	CASSLITGAHYGYTF	TGTGCCAGTAGTCTAATAACAGGAGCACACTATGGCTACACCTTC
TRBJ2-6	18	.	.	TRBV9	CASSVADSGATGANVLTF	TGTGCCAGCAGCGTAGCGGATAGCGGAGCTACTGGGGCCAACGTCCTGACTTTC
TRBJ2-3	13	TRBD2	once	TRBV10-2	CASRGTRGDTQYF	TGCGCCAGCAGAGGGACTAGGGGGGATACGCAGTATTTT
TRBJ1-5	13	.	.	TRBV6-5	CASSYEGNQPQHF	TGTGCCAGCAGTTACGAAGGGAATCAGCCCCAGCATTTT
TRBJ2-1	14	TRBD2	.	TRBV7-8	CASSPRDYHNEQFF	TGTGCCAGCAGCCCCCGGGACTACCACAATGAGCAGTTCTTC
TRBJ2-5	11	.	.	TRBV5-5	CASRSQETQYF	TGTGCCAGCAGGTCTCAAGAGACCCAGTACTTC
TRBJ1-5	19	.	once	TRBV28	CASSLSRVKRFGSNQPQHF	TGTGCCAGCAGTTTATCTCGGGTGAAGCGGTTCGGTAGCAATCAGCCCCAGCATTTT
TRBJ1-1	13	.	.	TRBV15	CATSRPGGNEAFF	TGTGCCACCAGCAGACCGGGGGGGAATGAAGCTTTCTTT
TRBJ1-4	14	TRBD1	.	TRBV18	CASSTGATNEKLFF	TGTGCCAGCTCAACAGGGGCAACTAATGAAAAACTGTTTTTT
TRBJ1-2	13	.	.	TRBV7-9	CASSFSERTSYTF	TGTGCCAGCAGCTTTTCAGAGAGGACATCCTACACCTTC
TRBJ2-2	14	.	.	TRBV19	CASSIWGVAGELFF	TGTGCCAGTAGTATCTGGGGTGTTGCCGGGGAGCTGTTTTTT
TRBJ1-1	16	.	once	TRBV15	CATSRDTPKGNTEAFF	TGTGCCACCAGCAGAGACACGCCGAAGGGGAACACTGAAGCTTTCTTT
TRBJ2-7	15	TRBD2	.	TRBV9	CASSVASGPSYEQYF	TGTGCCAGCAGCGTAGCTAGCGGCCCTTCCTACGAGCAGTACTTC
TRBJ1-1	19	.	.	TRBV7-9	CASSLSRTDSRPKSRKAFF	TGTGCCAGCAGCTTAAGTAGGACCGATTCAAGACCTAAGTCCCGTAAAGCTTTCTTT
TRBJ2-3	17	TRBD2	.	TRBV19	CASSMRLAGAGTDTQYF	TGTGCCAGTAGTATGAGACTAGCGGGAGCCGGCACAGATACGCAGTATTTT
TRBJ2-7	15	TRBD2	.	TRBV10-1	CASSGTGTSGNEQYF	TGCGCCAGCAGTGGGACCGGGACTAGCGGGAACGAGCAGTACTTC
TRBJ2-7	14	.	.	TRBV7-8	CASSLWRIPDEQYF	TGTGCCAGCAGCTTATGGCGGATCCCGGACGAGCAGTACTTC
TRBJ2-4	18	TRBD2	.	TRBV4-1	CASSQVLAGLLAKNIQYF	TGCGCCAGCAGCCAAGTCTTAGCGGGCCTTTTAGCCAAAAACATTCAGTACTTC
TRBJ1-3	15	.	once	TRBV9	CASTRGGGSGNTIYF	TGTGCCAGCACCCGCGGTGGTGGTTCTGGAAACACCATATATTTT
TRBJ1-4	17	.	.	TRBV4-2	CASSQAQGPGYNEKLFF	TGTGCCAGCAGCCAAGCACAAGGGCCAGGATATAATGAAAAACTGTTTTTT
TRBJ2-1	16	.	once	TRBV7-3	CASSQRPGHNYNEQFF	TGTGCCAGCAGCCAACGTCCGGGACACAACTACAATGAGCAGTTCTTC
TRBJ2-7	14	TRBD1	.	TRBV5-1	CASSSPGQVYEQYF	TGCGCCAGCAGCTCACCGGGACAGGTCTACGAGCAGTACTTC
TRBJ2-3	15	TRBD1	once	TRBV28	CASSLAGGVADTQYF	TGTGCCAGCAGTTTAGCAGGGGGAGTCGCAGATACGCAGTATTTT
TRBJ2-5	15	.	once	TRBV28	CASSLFGGGQETQYF	TGTGCCAGCAGTTTATTTGGGGGTGGGCAAGAGACCCAGTACTTC
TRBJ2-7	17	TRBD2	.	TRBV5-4	CASSLLTPGLAEYEQYF	TGTGCCAGCAGCTTGTTGACCCCGGGACTAGCGGAATACGAGCAGTACTTC
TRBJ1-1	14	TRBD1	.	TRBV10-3	CAIRSGGEGTEAFF	TGTGCCATCAGATCAGGGGGCGAGGGCACTGAAGCTTTCTTT
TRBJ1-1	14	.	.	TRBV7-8	CAIHLGGENTEAFF	TGTGCCATTCACTTAGGGGGGGAAAACACTGAAGCTTTCTTT
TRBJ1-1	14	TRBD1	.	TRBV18	CASSMGQGNTEAFF	TGTGCCAGCTCTATGGGACAGGGGAACACTGAAGCTTTCTTT
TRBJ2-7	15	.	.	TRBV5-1	CASSLQGRPSYEQYF	TGCGCCAGCAGCTTGCAGGGACGTCCCTCCTACGAGCAGTACTTC